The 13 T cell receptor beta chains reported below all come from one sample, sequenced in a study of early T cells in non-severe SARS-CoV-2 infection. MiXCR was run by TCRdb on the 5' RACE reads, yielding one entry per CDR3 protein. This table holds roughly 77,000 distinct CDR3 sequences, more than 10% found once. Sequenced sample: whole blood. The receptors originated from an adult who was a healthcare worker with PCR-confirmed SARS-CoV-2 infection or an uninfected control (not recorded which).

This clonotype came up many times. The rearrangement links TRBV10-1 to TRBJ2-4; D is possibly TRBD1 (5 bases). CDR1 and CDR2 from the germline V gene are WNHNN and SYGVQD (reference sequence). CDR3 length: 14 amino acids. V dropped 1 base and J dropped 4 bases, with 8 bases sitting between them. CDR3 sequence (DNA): TGCGCCAGCAGTGAGTTGAGGACAAAAAACATTCAGTACTTC. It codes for CASSELRTKNIQYF.

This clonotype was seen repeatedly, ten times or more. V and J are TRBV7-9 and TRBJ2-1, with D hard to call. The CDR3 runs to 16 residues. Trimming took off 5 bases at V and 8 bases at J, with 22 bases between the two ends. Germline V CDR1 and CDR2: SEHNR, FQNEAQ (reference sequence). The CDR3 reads CASSPRPLGHADEQFF. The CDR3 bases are TGTGCCAGCAGCCCCAGGCCGCTCGGCCACGCCGATGAGCAGTTCTTC. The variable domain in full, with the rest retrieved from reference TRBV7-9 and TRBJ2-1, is DTGVSQNPRHKITKRGQNVTFRCDPISEHNRLYWYRQTLGQGPEFLTYFQNEAQLEKSRLLSDRFSAERPKGSFSTLEIQRTEQGDSAMYLCASSPRPLGHADEQFFGPGTRLTVL.

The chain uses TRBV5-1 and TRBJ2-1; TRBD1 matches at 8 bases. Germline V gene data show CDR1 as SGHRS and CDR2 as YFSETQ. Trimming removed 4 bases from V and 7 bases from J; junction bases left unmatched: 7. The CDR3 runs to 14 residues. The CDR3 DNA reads TGCGCCAGCAGCGTATACCAGGGGGCAAATGAGCAGTTCTTC. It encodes CASSVYQGANEQFF.

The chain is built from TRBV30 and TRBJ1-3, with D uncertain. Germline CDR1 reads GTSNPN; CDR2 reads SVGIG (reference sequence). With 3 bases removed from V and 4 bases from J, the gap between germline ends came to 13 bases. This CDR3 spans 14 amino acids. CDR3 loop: CAWRQPLAGNTIYF. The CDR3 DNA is TGTGCCTGGAGACAACCGTTAGCAGGAAACACCATATATTTT.

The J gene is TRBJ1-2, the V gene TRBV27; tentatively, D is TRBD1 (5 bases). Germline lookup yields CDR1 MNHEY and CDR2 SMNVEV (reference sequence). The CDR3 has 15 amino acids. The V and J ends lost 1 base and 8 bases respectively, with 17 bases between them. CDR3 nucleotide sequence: TGTGCCAGCAGTTTATACTGTGGGACGGCCGGAGGCTACACCTTC. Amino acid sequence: CASSLYCGTAGGYTF.

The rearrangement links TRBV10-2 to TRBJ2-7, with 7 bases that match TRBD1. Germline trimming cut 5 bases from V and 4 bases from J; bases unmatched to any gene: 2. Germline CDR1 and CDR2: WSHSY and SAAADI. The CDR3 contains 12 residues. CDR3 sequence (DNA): TGCGCCAGCAGTATGACAGGGTACGAGCAGTACTTC. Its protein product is CASSMTGYEQYF.

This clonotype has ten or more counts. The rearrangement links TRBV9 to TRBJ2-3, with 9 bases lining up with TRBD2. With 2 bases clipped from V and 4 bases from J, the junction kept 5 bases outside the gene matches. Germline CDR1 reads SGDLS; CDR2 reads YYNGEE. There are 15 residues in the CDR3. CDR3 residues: CASSVSSGAPDTQYF. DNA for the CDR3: TGTGCCAGCAGCGTTTCTAGCGGGGCTCCAGATACGCAGTATTTT. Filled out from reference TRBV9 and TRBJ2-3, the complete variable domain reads DSGVTQTPKHLITATGQRVTLRCSPRSGDLSVYWYQQSLDQGLQFLIQYYNGEERAKGNILERFSAQQFPDLHSELNLSSLELGDSALYFCASSVSSGAPDTQYFGPGTRLTVL.

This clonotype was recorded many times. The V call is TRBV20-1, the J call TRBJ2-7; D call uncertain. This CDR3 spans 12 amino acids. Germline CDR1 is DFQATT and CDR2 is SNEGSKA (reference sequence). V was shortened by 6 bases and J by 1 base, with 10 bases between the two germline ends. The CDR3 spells CSAKGSSYEQYF. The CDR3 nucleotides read TGCAGTGCCAAAGGGTCGTCCTACGAGCAGTACTTC.

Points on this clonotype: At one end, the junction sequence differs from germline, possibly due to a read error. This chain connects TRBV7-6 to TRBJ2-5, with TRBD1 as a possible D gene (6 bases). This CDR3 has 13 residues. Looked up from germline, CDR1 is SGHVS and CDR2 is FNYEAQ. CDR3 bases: TGTGTCAGCAGCTGGACAGTTCCGTTGGAGGAGTACTTC. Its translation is CVSSWTVPLEEYF.

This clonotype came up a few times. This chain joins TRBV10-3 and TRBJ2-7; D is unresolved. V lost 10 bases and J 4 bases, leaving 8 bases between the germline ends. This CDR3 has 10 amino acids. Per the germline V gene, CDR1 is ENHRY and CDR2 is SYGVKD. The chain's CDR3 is CATKEYEQYF. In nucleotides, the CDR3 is TGTGCCACAAAAGAGTACGAGCAGTACTTC.

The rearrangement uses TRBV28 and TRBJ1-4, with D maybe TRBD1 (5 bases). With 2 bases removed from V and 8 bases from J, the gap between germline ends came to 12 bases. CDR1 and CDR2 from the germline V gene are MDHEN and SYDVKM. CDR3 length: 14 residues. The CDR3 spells CASSLQQGGEKLFF. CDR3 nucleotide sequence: TGTGCCAGCAGTTTACAGCAGGGAGGCGAAAAACTGTTTTTT.

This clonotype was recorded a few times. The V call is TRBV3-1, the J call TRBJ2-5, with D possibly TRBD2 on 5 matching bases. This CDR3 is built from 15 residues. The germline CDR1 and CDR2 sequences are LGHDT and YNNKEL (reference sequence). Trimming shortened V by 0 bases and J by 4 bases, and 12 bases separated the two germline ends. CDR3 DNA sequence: TGTGCCAGCAGCCAAGATAATCGCCGGGGAGAGACCCAGTACTTC. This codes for CASSQDNRRGETQYF.

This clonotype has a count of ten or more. The CDR3: CASSLSSLAGGSSYNEQFF. The CDR3 nucleotides are TGTGCCAGCAGCTTATCGTCCTTAGCGGGGGGGAGCTCCTACAATGAGCAGTTCTTC. The rearrangement joins TRBV7-9 to TRBJ2-1; 11 positions agree with TRBD2. The CDR3 has 19 residues. Germline V CDR1 and CDR2: SEHNR, FQNEAQ (reference sequence). V was pared by 2 bases and J by 0 bases, with 9 bases of the junction left unmatched.